This T cell receptor beta chain was recovered during a study of OX40 agonist ivuxolimab in advanced cancers. About the study: At doses from 0.01 to 10 mg/kg, patients were given intravenous ivuxolimab every 2 weeks. General observations from the study: In CD8+ T cells, expanded clones were on average more numerous than in CD4+. Relatively little clonal expansion, among the lowest observed, appeared in partial responders at 0.1-3.0 mg/kg.

In regard to this clone: Antigen unknown.

This table comes from immunoSEQ multiplex PCR, and its TCRdb copy is limited to in-frame clones, with some not included. Altogether tens of thousands of clones are present, approximately 83% being singletons, with the ten largest covering about 50%. Germline CDR1 reads MGHRA; CDR2 reads YSYEKL. The ends were cut back, 0 bases at V and 0 bases at J, with 9 bases in the middle. The CDR3 totals 16 residues. Sample: CD4+ or CD8+ T cells sorted from blood, taken in a trial of the OX40 agonist ivuxolimab. The chain combines TRBV4-1 with TRBJ1-5; D is unclear. The clonotype was recovered from an adult with an advanced solid tumor such as melanoma, head and neck, liver or kidney cancer. The CDR3 bases are TGCGCCAGCAGCCAAGATAGGCTGAATAGCAATCAGCCCCAGCATTTT. This translates into CASSQDRLNSNQPQHF.